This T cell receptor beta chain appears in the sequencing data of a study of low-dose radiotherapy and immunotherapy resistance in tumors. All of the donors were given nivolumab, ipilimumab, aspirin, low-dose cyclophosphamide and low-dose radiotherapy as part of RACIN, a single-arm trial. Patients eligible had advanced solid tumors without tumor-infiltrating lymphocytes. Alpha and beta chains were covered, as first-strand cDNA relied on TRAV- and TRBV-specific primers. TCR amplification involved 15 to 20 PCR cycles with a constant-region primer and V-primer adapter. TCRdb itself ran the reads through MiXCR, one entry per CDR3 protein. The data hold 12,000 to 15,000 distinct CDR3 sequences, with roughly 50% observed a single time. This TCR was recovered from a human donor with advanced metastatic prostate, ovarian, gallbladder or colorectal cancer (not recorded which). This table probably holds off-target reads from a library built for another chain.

CDR3 residues: CASSSRRDSSYEQYF. Here the CDR3 DNA reads TGTGCCAGCAGTTCCCGCCGGGACTCCTCCTACGAGCAGTACTTC. The chain carries TRBV12-3 or TRBV12-4 and TRBJ2-7; D is perhaps TRBD2 (6 bases). CDR3 length equals 15 residues. Trimming removed 4 bases from V and 0 bases from J, with 13 bases in between.